This section outlines one T cell receptor (beta chain) sequence together with its context. This receptor's antigen is unknown. No much larger clone exists at a distance of one base, and base qualities are not known. TCRbeta CDR3 regions were amplified from genomic DNA using the immunoSEQ Assay, a bias-controlled multiplex PCR. Regarding the original processing steps: The number of nucleated cells in each sample was estimated from the amplification of reference gene primers within the assay. To quantify the absolute abundance of each unique TCRbeta CDR3 rearrangement, sequence reads were collapsed and filtered. For each sample, productive Simpson clonality was calculated by taking the square root of Simpson's diversity index across productive rearrangements. TCRdb took this table from immuneACCESS and kept in-frame rearrangements with V and J called. Such tables lack part of the clones; where checked against another copy, unresolved V genes explain under half of the gap, and the rest is unexplained. The V and J calls and clone size are taken from that table; D and trimming were inferred from the DNA. The sample profile shows 140,000 to 150,000 clones; 80% to 90% of them were found once. The ten largest clones capture approximately 2.8% of the sample.

The data were obtained in a study of blood T cell repertoires in COVID-19 (TCRdb year 2020). Broadly, across the study: The collaborator samples originated in the United States, Italy and Spain and spanned the acute and convalescent phases of COVID-19. The repertoires were released in a freely available public database intended as a resource for research on the immune response to SARS-CoV-2. The material from the prospective study consisted of cDNA or gDNA derived from T cells, B-cell-depleted T cells, or PBMCs. The sample metadata nearly always contained a de-identified subject ID, COVID-19 status, age in years and sex. The samples were drawn from the first 160 participants of the ongoing ImmuneRACE study and from some 1,300 subjects provided by 6 global collaborators. The dataset comprised deeply sampled blood TCRbeta repertoires from subjects exposed to, actively infected with, or recovered from COVID-19. Where available, HLA class I and class II types were taken from metadata supplied by the sample provider and were not determined by assay-based typing. Paper-wide results and their limitations: The amount of clinical and demographic metadata varied by source and participant and was provided uncurated.

The collaborating institutions used their own protocols to collect whole blood in K2EDTA tubes. For TCRbeta analysis, collaborators shipped samples as frozen whole blood, isolated PBMCs, or DNA extracted from either of those sample types. Input material: peripheral blood. This clonotype was sampled from an older woman with active COVID-19.

The sequence in DNA is TGTGCCAGCAGCCGTACCGGCGAGCAGTACTTC. It encodes CASSRTGEQYF. The chain is encoded by TRBV3-1 (or the pseudogene TRBV3-2) joined to TRBJ2-7; the D gene cannot be resolved reliably. Trimming takes 4 bases from V and 6 bases from J, and the germline ends sit 7 bases apart. The germline V gene (reference sequence) specifies LGHDT as CDR1 and YNNKEL as CDR2. From the cysteine up to the phenylalanine, the CDR3 has a length of 11 residues. The entry retains the CDR3 DNA only, 33 bases that are in frame from base 1.